The 21 T cell receptor beta chains reported below all come from one sample, sequenced in a study of shared clonotypes between healthy human individuals. Profiled with immunoSEQ multiplex PCR; TCRdb holds only in-frame clones, not every one. The profile shows about 2.4 million clones, around nine tenths of them singletons. Sequencing was performed on naive CD4+ T cells sorted from blood. Subset noted: CD45RA+ positively selected. Receptors were obtained from a young man in good health.

The chain carries TRBV25-1 and TRBJ1-1; D is uncertain. The V gene's germline CDR1 is MGHDK and CDR2 SYGVNS. The V and J ends lost 3 bases and 2 bases respectively, with 10 bases between them. This CDR3 has 14 residues. The CDR3 region is CASSEGPVNTEAFF. CDR3 sequence (DNA): TGTGCCAGCAGTGAGGGCCCAGTAAACACTGAAGCTTTCTTT. Complete variable domain (other parts from reference TRBV25-1 and TRBJ1-1): EADIYQTPRYLVIGTGKKITLECSQTMGHDKMYWYQQDPGMELHLIHYSYGVNSTEKGDLSSESTVSRIRTEHFPLTLESARPSHTSQYLCASSEGPVNTEAFFGQGTRLTVV.

This chain joins TRBV28 and TRBJ1-4; D is unresolved. Germline V gives CDR1 MDHEN, CDR2 SYDVKM. Trimming left V 8 bases short and J 7 bases short, with 14 bases between. The CDR3 has 13 amino acids. The CDR3 protein is CASGEPETEKLFF. In nucleotides, the CDR3 is TGTGCCAGCGGCGAGCCGGAAACTGAAAAACTGTTTTTT.

The chain recombines TRBV10-3 with TRBJ2-7; D possibly matches TRBD1 or TRBD2 (7 bases each). The CDR3 extends over 12 amino acids. The V and J ends lost 11 bases and 2 bases respectively, with 13 bases between them. CDR1 is ENHRY and CDR2 is SYGVKD in the germline V gene. The CDR3 DNA sequence: TGTGCCGGGGGGGACAGCGCCTACGAGCAGTACTTC. Amino acid sequence: CAGGDSAYEQYF.

The rearrangement uses TRBV14 and TRBJ2-1; tentatively, D is TRBD1 or TRBD2 (5 bases each). The V end lost 3 bases, the J end lost 6 bases, and 9 bases lay between the germline ends. The CDR3 covers 13 residues. The germline CDR1 and CDR2 sequences are SGHDN and FVKESK. CDR3 sequence reads: CASSQGVPNEQFF. The CDR3 DNA follows: TGTGCCAGCAGCCAGGGGGTTCCCAATGAGCAGTTCTTC.

Remarks on this clone: Other DNA sequences of this sample code for an identical CDR3. This chain joins TRBV18 and TRBJ2-7; D gene ambiguous. This CDR3 spans 14 amino acids. The V gene's germline CDR1 is KGHSH and CDR2 LQKENI. The germline V and J ends were trimmed by 0 bases and 4 bases, with 10 bases remaining between them. The CDR3 nucleotides are TGTGCCAGCTCACCACCGGGCCTTGGGTACGAGCAGTACTTC. It yields the protein CASSPPGLGYEQYF.

Concerning this clone: The identical CDR3 is also encoded by other nucleotide sequences in the sample. The V call is TRBV9, the J call TRBJ2-3; D unclear. The CDR3 extends over 13 amino acids. The V end lost 0 bases, the J end lost 0 bases, and 2 bases lay between the germline ends. Germline CDR1 is SGDLS and CDR2 is YYNGEE. CDR3 in amino acids: CASSVVSTDTQYF. CDR3 coding DNA: TGTGCCAGCAGCGTAGTGAGCACAGATACGCAGTATTTT.

The chain has TRBV27 and TRBJ2-7, with TRBD1 matching 9 bases. V was clipped by 2 bases and J by 4 bases; unmatched bases: 12. The CDR3 runs to 17 residues. Germline V CDR1 and CDR2: MNHEY, SMNVEV (reference sequence). The CDR3 spells CASSLGGSGTGKYEQYF. In nucleotides, the CDR3 is TGTGCCAGCAGTTTAGGGGGCTCAGGGACAGGGAAATACGAGCAGTACTTC.

The chain's CDR3 is CASSFGSTGLAKNIQYF. The CDR3 nucleotides read TGTGCCAGCAGCTTCGGGTCGACAGGGTTAGCCAAAAACATTCAGTACTTC. The chain carries TRBV13 and TRBJ2-4, with 7 positions matching TRBD1. This CDR3 has 17 amino acids. Germline V gene data show CDR1 as PRHDT and CDR2 as FYEKMQ (reference sequence). With 3 bases clipped from V and 0 bases from J, the junction kept 8 bases outside the gene matches.

The genes are TRBV19 and TRBJ2-5, with 11 positions matching TRBD1. The V gene's germline CDR1 is LNHDA and CDR2 SQIVND (reference sequence). With V trimmed by 8 bases and J by 5 bases, 4 bases remained unmatched. The length of the CDR3 is 13 residues. The CDR3 coding sequence is TGTGCCAGTTCCGGGACAGGGGGGGAGACCCAGTACTTC. It yields the protein CASSGTGGETQYF.

About this clone: At one end, the junction sequence differs from germline, possibly due to a read error. The V gene is TRBV29-1, the J gene TRBJ2-3; 10 nucleotides agree with TRBD2. The CDR3 totals 12 residues. The germline CDR1 and CDR2 sequences are SQVTM and ANQGSEA. The CDR3 DNA follows: TGTTCGAGCGGGAGGGGAACAGATACGCAGTATTTT. It translates to CSSGRGTDTQYF.

A single count supports this clone. A junction boundary mismatches the germline segment, possibly from a read error. The chain has TRBV10-1 and TRBJ2-7; no clear D gene. The CDR3 totals 11 residues. Germline-derived CDR1 and CDR2 are WNHNN and SYGVQD (reference sequence). DNA for the CDR3: TGCGCCAGCATGGGGAAGGCTGTTGAGCCATTC. As protein: CASMGKAVEPF.

J is TRBJ2-6 and V is TRBV6-1, with 9 bases matching TRBD1. V shed 8 bases, J shed 0 bases, and the junction held 2 bases outside the gene matches. Looked up from germline, CDR1 is MNHNS and CDR2 is SASEGT. This CDR3 has 15 residues. CDR3 in DNA: TGTGCCAGCGGGACAGGGTACTCTGGGGCCAACGTCCTGACTTTC. As protein: CASGTGYSGANVLTF.

This chain links TRBV25-1 with TRBJ2-1; a weak D match, TRBD1 (5 bases). CDR1 MGHDK and CDR2 SYGVNS come from the germline V gene. The CDR3 contains 15 residues. V lost 1 base, J lost 3 bases, and 10 bases lay in between. CDR3 in DNA: TGTGCCAGCAGTGAATCCAGGGTTGGCTACAATGAGCAGTTCTTC. The encoded protein is CASSESRVGYNEQFF.

The chain couples TRBV2 to TRBJ2-5; 9 bases fit TRBD1. J lost 5 bases, V lost 6 bases, and 10 bases had no gene match. CDR1 and CDR2 (germline): SNHLY, FYNNEI. The CDR3 contains 15 residues. CDR3 region: CASRQRTGVSETQYF. Here the CDR3 DNA reads TGTGCCAGCAGGCAAAGGACAGGGGTATCCGAGACCCAGTACTTC. Complete variable domain (other parts from reference TRBV2 and TRBJ2-5): EPEVTQTPSHQVTQMGQEVILRCVPISNHLYFYWYRQILGQKVEFLVSFYNNEISEKSEIFDDQFSVERPDGSNFTLKIRSTKLEDSAMYFCASRQRTGVSETQYFGPGTRLLVL.

The chain couples TRBV11-3 to TRBJ2-1, with D unclear. Germline assignment: CDR1 SGHNT and CDR2 YENEEA. CDR3 length: 14 residues. Trimming removed 0 bases from V and 6 bases from J, with 9 bases in between. CDR3 sequence (DNA): TGTGCCAGCAGCTTAGACAGCACAGTCAATGAGCAGTTCTTC. Its translation is CASSLDSTVNEQFF.

This chain links TRBV7-8 with TRBJ1-5; a possible D gene is TRBD1 (5 bases). The CDR3 length is 15 residues. Germline assignment: CDR1 SGHVS and CDR2 FQNEAQ. Trimming pared 0 bases from V and 6 bases from J, leaving 12 bases between. CDR3 residues: CASSLATGGGQPQHF. The CDR3 bases are TGTGCCAGCAGCTTAGCCACAGGAGGCGGTCAGCCCCAGCATTTT.

The J gene is TRBJ1-1, the V gene TRBV27; maybe TRBD1 (5 bases). The CDR3 is 20 residues long. V gave up 6 bases and J gave up 0 bases, with 29 bases separating them. Germline values: CDR1 MNHEY, CDR2 SMNVEV (reference sequence). CDR3 loop: CASSLQTTPILGRMNTEAFF. CDR3 coding DNA: TGTGCCAGCAGCCTACAAACCACCCCGATATTGGGACGGATGAACACTGAAGCTTTCTTT.

V and J are TRBV14 and TRBJ1-2, with a weak D call TRBD1 (6 bases). The CDR3 runs to 14 residues. V was trimmed by 3 bases and J by 5 bases, leaving 13 bases between them. Looked up from germline, CDR1 is SGHDN and CDR2 is FVKESK. CDR3 DNA sequence: TGTGCCAGCAGCCAGCTCGACAGGCTTTATGGCTACACCTTC. It is translated as CASSQLDRLYGYTF.

V is TRBV10-1 and J is TRBJ2-7, with D perhaps matching TRBD2 (5 bases). The CDR3 is made up of 14 amino acids. CDR1 is WNHNN and CDR2 is SYGVQD in the germline V gene (reference sequence). The V gene lost 5 bases and the J gene lost 3 bases, with 14 bases spanning the gap. The CDR3 loop is CASSPNLGGYEQYF. CDR3 nucleotides: TGCGCCAGCAGTCCCAATCTAGGAGGCTACGAGCAGTACTTC.

This chain uses TRBV18 with TRBJ1-5; D remains unclear. This CDR3 is 16 amino acids long. The germline V gene encodes CDR1 KGHSH and CDR2 LQKENI. With 3 bases removed from V and 7 bases from J, the gap between germline ends came to 19 bases. The CDR3 reads CASSPREGVGGQPQHF. CDR3 DNA sequence: TGTGCCAGCTCACCGAGGGAAGGAGTCGGTGGCCAGCCCCAGCATTTT.

The rearrangement joins TRBV5-1 to TRBJ1-4; D is unresolved. CDR1 and CDR2 (germline): SGHRS, YFSETQ. This CDR3 has 15 amino acids. Trimming took 2 bases from V and 0 from J, leaving 8 bases between them. The CDR3 protein is CASSFGSSTNEKLFF. CDR3 in DNA: TGCGCCAGCAGCTTTGGTTCCTCAACTAATGAAAAACTGTTTTTT.